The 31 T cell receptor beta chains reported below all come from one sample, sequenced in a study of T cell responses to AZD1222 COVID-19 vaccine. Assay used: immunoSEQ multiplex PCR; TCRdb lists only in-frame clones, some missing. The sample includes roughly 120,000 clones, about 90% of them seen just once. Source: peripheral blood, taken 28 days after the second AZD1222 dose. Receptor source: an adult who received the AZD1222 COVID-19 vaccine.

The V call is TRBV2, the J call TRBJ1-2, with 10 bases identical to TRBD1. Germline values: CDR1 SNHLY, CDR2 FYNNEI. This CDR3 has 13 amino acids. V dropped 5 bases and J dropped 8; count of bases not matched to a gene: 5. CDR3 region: CASSLGQGSGYTF. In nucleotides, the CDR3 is TGTGCCAGCAGTTTGGGACAGGGGAGCGGCTACACCTTC.

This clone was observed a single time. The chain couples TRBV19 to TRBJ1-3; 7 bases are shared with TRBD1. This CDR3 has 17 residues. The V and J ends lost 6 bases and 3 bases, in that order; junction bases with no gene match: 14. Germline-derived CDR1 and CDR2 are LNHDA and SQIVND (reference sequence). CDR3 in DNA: TGTGCCAGTAGCACCGCGAGGGGGCAAGGTTTTGGAAACACCATATATTTT. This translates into CASSTARGQGFGNTIYF.

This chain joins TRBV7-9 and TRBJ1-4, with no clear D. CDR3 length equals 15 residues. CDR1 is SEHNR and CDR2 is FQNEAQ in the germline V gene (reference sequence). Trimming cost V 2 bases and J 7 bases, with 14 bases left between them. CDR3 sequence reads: CASSLSAAGGEKLFF. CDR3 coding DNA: TGTGCCAGCAGCTTAAGTGCGGCGGGTGGTGAAAAACTGTTTTTT.

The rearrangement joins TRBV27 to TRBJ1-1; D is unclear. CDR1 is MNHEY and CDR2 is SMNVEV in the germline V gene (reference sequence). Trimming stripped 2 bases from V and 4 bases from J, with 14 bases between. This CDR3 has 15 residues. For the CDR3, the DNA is TGTGCCAGCAGTTTAGGCTCCACTCGGGGCACTGAAGCTTTCTTT. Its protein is CASSLGSTRGTEAFF.

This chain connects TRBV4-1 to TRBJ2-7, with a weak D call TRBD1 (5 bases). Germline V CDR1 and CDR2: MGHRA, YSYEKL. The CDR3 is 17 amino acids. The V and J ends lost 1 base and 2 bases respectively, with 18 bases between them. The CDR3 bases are TGCGCCAGCAGCCAAGGCCGCCAGGGCGCGAGGACCTACGAGCAGTACTTC. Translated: CASSQGRQGARTYEQYF.

This CDR3 reads CASSFRQRNTIYF. DNA for the CDR3: TGTGCCAGCAGTTTTAGACAGAGAAACACCATATATTTT. This chain connects TRBV28 to TRBJ1-3, with a weak D call TRBD1 (5 bases). Germline CDR1 and CDR2: MDHEN and SYDVKM. The CDR3 is 13 residues long. V dropped 3 bases and J dropped 5 bases, with 8 bases sitting between them.

CDR3 nucleotides: TGTGCCACCCGTTCGGACAGGGTAAACACCGGGGAGCTGTTTTTT. As protein: CATRSDRVNTGELFF. The V and J genes are TRBV24-1 and TRBJ2-2, with 8 bases aligning to TRBD1. Germline CDR1 KGHDR, CDR2 SFDVKD. This CDR3 has 15 residues. The trim removed 9 bases at V and 2 bases at J, leaving 7 bases unmatched.

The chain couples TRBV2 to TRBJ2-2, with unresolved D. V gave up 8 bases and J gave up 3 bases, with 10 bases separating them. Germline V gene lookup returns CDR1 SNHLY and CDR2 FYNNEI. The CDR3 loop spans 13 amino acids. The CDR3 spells CASAAEHTGELFF. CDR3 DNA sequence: TGTGCCAGCGCCGCGGAGCACACCGGGGAGCTGTTTTTT.

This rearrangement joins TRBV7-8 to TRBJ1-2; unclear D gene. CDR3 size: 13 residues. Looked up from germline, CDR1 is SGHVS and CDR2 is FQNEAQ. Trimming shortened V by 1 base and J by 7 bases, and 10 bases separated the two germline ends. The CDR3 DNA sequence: TGTGCCAGCAGCTTAGAAGGTCCTCTTGGCTACACCTTC. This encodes CASSLEGPLGYTF. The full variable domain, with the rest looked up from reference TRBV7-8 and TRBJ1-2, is GAGVSQSPRYKVAKRGQDVALRCDPISGHVSLFWYQQALGQGPEFLTYFQNEAQLDKSGLPSDRFFAERPEGSVSTLKIQRTQQEDSAVYLCASSLEGPLGYTFGSGTRLTVV.

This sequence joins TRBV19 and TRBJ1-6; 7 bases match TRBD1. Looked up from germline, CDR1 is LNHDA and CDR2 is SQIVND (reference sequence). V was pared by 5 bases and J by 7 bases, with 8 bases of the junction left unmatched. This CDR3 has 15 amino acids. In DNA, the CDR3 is TGTGCCAGTAGTGTACAGGGGAGTGGGAATTCACCCCTCCACTTT. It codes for CASSVQGSGNSPLHF.

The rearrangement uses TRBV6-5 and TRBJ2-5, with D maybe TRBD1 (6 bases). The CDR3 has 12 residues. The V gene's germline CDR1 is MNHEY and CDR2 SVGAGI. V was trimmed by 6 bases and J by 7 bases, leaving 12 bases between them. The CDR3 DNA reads TGTGCCAGCAGCTACAGGGATGGGACCCAGTACTTC. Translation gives CASSYRDGTQYF.

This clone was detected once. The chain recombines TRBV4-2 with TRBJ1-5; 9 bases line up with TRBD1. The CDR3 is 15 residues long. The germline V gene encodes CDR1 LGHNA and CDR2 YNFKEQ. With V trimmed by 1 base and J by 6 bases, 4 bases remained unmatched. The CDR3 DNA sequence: TGTGCCAGCAGCCAAGGGGACAGGGCAGGTCAGCCCCAGCATTTT. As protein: CASSQGDRAGQPQHF.

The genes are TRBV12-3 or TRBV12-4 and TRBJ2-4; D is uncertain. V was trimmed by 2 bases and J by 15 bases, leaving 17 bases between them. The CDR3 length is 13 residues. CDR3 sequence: CASSLSHTGRPYF. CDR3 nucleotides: TGTGCCAGCAGTTTATCACATACGGGTCGGCCGTACTTC.

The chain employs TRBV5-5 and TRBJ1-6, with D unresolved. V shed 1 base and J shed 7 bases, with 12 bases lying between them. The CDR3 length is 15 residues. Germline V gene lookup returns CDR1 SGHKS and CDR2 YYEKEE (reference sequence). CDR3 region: CASSLRRTENSPLHF. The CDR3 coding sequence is TGTGCCAGCAGCTTGCGTCGGACGGAAAATTCACCCCTCCACTTT.

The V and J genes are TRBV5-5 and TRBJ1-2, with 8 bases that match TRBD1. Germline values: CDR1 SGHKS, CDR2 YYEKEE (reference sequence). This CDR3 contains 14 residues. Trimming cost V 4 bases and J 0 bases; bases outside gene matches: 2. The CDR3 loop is CASSADRANYGYTF. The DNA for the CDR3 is TGTGCCAGCAGCGCGGACAGGGCTAACTATGGCTACACCTTC.

This chain's CDR3 is CASSQDRPGLPAYF. The CDR3 DNA reads TGCGCCAGCAGCCAAGATCGTCCGGGACTCCCTGCTTACTTC. The chain recombines TRBV4-1 with TRBJ2-7; the D gene is possibly TRBD2 (6 bases). The CDR3 is 14 amino acids. Trimming left V 0 bases short and J 13 bases short, with 19 bases between. Germline CDR1 reads MGHRA; CDR2 reads YSYEKL.

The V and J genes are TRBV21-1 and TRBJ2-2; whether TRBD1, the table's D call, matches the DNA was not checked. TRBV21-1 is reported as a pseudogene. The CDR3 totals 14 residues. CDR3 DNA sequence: TGTGCCAGCAGAGAGGACAAAGGGGGCCGGGAGCTGTTTTTT. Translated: CASREDKGGRELFF.

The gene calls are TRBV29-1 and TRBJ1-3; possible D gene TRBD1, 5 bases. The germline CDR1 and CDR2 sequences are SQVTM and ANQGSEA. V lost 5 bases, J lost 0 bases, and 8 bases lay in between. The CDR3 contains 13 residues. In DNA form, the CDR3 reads TGCAGCGTTCCGGGGCCCTCTGGAAACACCATATATTTT. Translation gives CSVPGPSGNTIYF.

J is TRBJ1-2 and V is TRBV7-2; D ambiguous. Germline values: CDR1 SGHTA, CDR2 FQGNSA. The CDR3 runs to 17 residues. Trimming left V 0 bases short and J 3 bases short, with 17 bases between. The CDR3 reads CASSLALAKVRDYGYTF. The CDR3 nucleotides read TGTGCCAGCAGCTTAGCCCTAGCAAAGGTCCGGGACTATGGCTACACCTTC.

This CDR3 is CASKGAEPGVYGYTF. The CDR3 DNA follows: TGTGCCAGTAAGGGCGCGGAGCCGGGGGTTTATGGCTACACCTTC. This chain joins TRBV19 and TRBJ1-2, with a weak D call TRBD1 (5 bases). The CDR3 runs to 15 residues. With 7 bases removed from V and 5 bases from J, the gap between germline ends came to 20 bases. Germline-derived CDR1 and CDR2 are LNHDA and SQIVND (reference sequence).

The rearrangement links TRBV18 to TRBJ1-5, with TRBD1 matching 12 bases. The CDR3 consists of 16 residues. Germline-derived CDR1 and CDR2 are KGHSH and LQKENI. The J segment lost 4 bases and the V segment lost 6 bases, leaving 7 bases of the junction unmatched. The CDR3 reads CASSRGQGARNQPQHF. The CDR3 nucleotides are TGTGCCAGCTCGCGGGGACAGGGGGCTAGAAATCAGCCCCAGCATTTT. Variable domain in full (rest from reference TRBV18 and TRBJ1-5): NAGVMQNPRHLVRRRGQEARLRCSPMKGHSHVYWYRQLPEEGLKFMVYLQKENIIDESGMPKERFSAEFPKEGPSILRIQQVVRGDSAAYFCASSRGQGARNQPQHFGDGTRLSIL.

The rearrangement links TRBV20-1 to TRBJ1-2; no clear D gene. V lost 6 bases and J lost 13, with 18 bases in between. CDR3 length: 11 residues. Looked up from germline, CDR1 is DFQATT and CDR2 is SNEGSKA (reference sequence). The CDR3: CSARLRQFITF. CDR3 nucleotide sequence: TGCAGTGCCAGATTGAGGCAGTTTATCACCTTC.

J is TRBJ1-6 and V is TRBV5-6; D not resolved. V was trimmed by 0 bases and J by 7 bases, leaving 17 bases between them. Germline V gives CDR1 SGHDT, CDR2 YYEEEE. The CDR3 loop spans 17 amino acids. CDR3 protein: CASSLVLLGGKNSPLHF. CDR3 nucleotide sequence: TGTGCCAGCAGCTTGGTCCTCTTAGGTGGAAAAAATTCACCCCTCCACTTT.

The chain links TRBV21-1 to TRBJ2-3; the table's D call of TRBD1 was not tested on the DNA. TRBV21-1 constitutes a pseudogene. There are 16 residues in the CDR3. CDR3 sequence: CASSKSLGGPTDTQYF. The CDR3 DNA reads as TGTGCCAGCAGCAAATCTCTAGGGGGCCCGACAGATACGCAGTATTTT.

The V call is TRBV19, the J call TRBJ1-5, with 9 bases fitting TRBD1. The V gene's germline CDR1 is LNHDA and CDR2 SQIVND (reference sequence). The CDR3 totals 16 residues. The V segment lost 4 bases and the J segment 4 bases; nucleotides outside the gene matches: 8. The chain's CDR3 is CASSRGQGWNNQPQHF. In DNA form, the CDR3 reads TGTGCCAGTAGTAGAGGACAGGGGTGGAATAATCAGCCCCAGCATTTT.

CDR3 sequence (DNA): TGTGCCACCAGTGGGGAGGGGACAGGGGGCCAAGAGACCCAGTACTTC. Encoded protein: CATSGEGTGGQETQYF. The chain links TRBV24-1 to TRBJ2-5, with TRBD1 matching 11 bases. The length of the CDR3 is 16 residues. Germline CDR1 KGHDR, CDR2 SFDVKD. V lost 5 bases, J lost 1 base, and 5 bases stayed unmatched.

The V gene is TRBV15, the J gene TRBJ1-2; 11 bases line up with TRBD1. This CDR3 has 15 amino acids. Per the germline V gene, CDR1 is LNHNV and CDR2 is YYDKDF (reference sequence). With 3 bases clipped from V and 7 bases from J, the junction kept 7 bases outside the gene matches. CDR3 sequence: CATSSRGQGASGYTF. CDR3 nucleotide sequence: TGTGCCACCAGCAGCCGCGGACAGGGGGCGTCTGGCTACACCTTC.

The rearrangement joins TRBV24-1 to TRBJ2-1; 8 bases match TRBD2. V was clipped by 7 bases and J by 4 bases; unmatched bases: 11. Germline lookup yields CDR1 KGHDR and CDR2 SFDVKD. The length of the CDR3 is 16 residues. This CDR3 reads CATSDESGGGYNEQFF. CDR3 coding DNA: TGTGCCACCAGCGACGAAAGCGGGGGAGGTTACAATGAGCAGTTCTTC.

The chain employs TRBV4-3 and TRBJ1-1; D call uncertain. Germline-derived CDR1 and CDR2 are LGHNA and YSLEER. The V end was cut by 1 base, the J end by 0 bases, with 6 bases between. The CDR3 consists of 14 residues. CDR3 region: CASSQGGMNTEAFF. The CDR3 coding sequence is TGCGCCAGCAGCCAAGGAGGGATGAACACTGAAGCTTTCTTT.

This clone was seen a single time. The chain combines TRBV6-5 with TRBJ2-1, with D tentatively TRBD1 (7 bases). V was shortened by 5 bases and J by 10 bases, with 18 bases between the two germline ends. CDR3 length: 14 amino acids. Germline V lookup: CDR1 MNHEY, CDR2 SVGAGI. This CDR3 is CASSPRQGGSEQFF. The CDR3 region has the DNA TGTGCCAGCAGTCCCCGACAGGGAGGTAGCGAGCAGTTCTTC.

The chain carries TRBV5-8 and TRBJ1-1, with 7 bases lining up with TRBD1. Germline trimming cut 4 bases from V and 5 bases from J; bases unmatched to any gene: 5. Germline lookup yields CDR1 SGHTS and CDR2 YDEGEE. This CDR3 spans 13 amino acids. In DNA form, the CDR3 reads TGTGCCAGCAGCCTAGACAGGGAAACTGAAGCTTTCTTT. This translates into CASSLDRETEAFF.